This TCR beta chain was sequenced during a study of PD-1 blockade in classical Hodgkin lymphoma (dated by TCRdb to about 2020). Looking at the study overall: Nivolumab dosing was 3 mg/kg intravenously every 2 weeks, continuing until either disease progression or unacceptable toxicity. The study used TCR beta sequencing and CyTOF to define a peripheral blood immune signature of response to PD-1 blockade in classical Hodgkin lymphoma. Beyond this particular receptor, the publication reports: Lower diversity was observed in patients in whom nivolumab was started less than 1 year after ASCT, and these patients were excluded from later analyses so that confounding by immune reconstitution would be avoided. Baseline TCR diversity was reported to be lower in newly diagnosed patients than in healthy donors, and even lower in relapsed/refractory patients. By C4D1, a significant rise was seen in CD4+ TCR diversity but not in CD8+ TCR diversity (p=0.0027 vs p=0.16), and the rise was most apparent among complete responders (p=0.02). Among trial patients, those achieving complete response had baseline diversity similar to that of newly diagnosed patients, while diversity was significantly lower in partial responders and progressors. The study was limited to a single clinical trial cohort, and causes of repertoire differences, possibly disease activity or prior therapy, remained undefined.

CDR1 is given as SGHTA and CDR2 as FQGTGA, both from the germline V gene. V ends up 2 bases short and J 2 bases short, with an unmatched junction base count of 7. The CDR3, from cysteine to phenylalanine, totals 16 residues. Of all the DNA, just the CDR3 is kept, 48 bases in frame from base 1. Genomic DNA was extracted with the Qiagen DNeasy kit from unsorted PBMCs and from negatively selected CD4+ and CD8+ fractions. Using primers that anneal to V and J segments, immunoSEQ multiplex PCR amplified the TCR beta CDR3 regions. Amplification bias was minimized using a synthetic immune receptor repertoire, and residual bias was removed computationally after sequencing. The paper's data handling went like this. Repertoire diversity was quantified as the Shannon entropy index using custom Python scripts. The unsorted, CD4+ and CD8+ repertoires were each analyzed separately, with the exception of combined analyses, where CD4+ and CD8+ sequences were merged in silico. Clonal expansion was defined as at least a 2-fold frequency increase after treatment relative to C1D1, with a pseudocount of 0.5 for undetected baseline clones. Clones with 0 or 1 copy at C1D1 were classified as singleton clones, and clones with 2 or more copies were classified as non-singleton clones. By matching protein sequences in sorted samples from the same patient, clones expanded in unsorted samples were annotated as CD4+, CD8+ or unknown. Wilcoxon tests on paired samples were used to test diversity changes from C1D1 to C4D1. As stored in TCRdb, this immuneACCESS dataset retains in-frame rearrangements with V and J assigned. A fraction of the clones does not appear; measured against another copy, unresolved V genes explain less than half of the discrepancy, and the remainder lacks a known reason. The V and J calls and clone size come from that table; D and trimming were worked out from the DNA. For this sample the table gives tens of thousands of clones, of which 89% were detected only once. The leading ten clones occupy about 11% of the sample.

The time point label, read with the paper, signifies: cycle 2 day 1 (C2D1) of nivolumab. Every trial patient had relapsed following autologous stem cell transplantation, and prior brentuximab vedotin exposure was what differed among cohorts A, B and C. The trial cohort included 55 to 65 patients with relapsed/refractory classical Hodgkin lymphoma, and each patient had a best overall response of complete response, partial response or progressive disease. Single-agent nivolumab was administered to trial patients in the multi-cohort phase II CheckMate 205 trial. An independent review committee assessed best overall response by applying the 2007 International Working Group response criteria. PBMCs from the trial were collected at three points: immediately before nivolumab initiation (C1D1), and during therapy at cycle 2 day 1 and cycle 4 day 1. After peripheral blood was drawn into 8 mL Vacutainer Cell Preparation Tubes, PBMCs were isolated by centrifugation and then cryopreserved.

On this clone: What antigen it recognizes has not been identified. Per-base qualities were not stored, and no clone one base away is much larger.

The chain was built from TRBV7-3 and TRBJ2-5; the central 8 bases match TRBD1. The source was peripheral blood mononuclear cells (PBMCs), collected before the second cycle of nivolumab. The clonotype originates from a human donor with classical Hodgkin lymphoma. Here is the DNA: TGTGCCAGCAGCTTAGAATATAGGACAGGGCAAGAGACCCAGTACTTC. This sequence encodes CASSLEYRTGQETQYF.